The 31 T cell receptor beta chains reported below all come from one sample, sequenced in a study of cytomegalovirus exposure and HLA in healthy donors. In the PCR, 60 Vbeta and 13 Jbeta primers were used. This table comes from immunoSEQ multiplex PCR, and its TCRdb copy is limited to in-frame clones, with some not included. The sample shows some 200,000 clones, around 78% of them seen only once. Sequenced sample: PBMCs. Receptors were obtained from a woman aged 25 to 39 in good health and CMV-seropositive.

The genes are TRBV5-1 and TRBJ2-3, with 7 bases fitting TRBD1. Germline V gene data show CDR1 as SGHRS and CDR2 as YFSETQ. Losses at the gene ends were 3 bases for V and 6 bases for J; bases not matched to a gene: 7. This CDR3 spans 14 amino acids. The DNA of the CDR3 is TGCGCCAGCAGCTCTACAGGGGTAGGGGATACGCAGTATTTT. Amino acids: CASSSTGVGDTQYF.

The table lists this clone with many counts. The CDR3 DNA sequence: TGTGCCAGCAGCTTGTCAGGGGTGAACACCGGGGAGCTGTTTTTT. Residues: CASSLSGVNTGELFF. The chain uses TRBV5-4 and TRBJ2-2, with D possibly TRBD1 on 6 matching bases. The ends were cut back, 1 base at V and 1 base at J, with 8 bases in the middle. The CDR3 loop spans 15 amino acids. Germline CDR1 SGHNT, CDR2 YYREEE (reference sequence). The full variable domain, with the rest looked up from reference TRBV5-4 and TRBJ2-2, is ETGVTQSPTHLIKTRGQQVTLRCSSQSGHNTVSWYQQALGQGPQFIFQYYREEENGRGNFPPRFSGLQFPNYSSELNVNALELDDSALYLCASSLSGVNTGELFFGEGSRLTVL.

This clone was recorded only once. This sequence joins TRBV18 and TRBJ1-5; a possible D gene is TRBD1 (5 bases). This CDR3 comprises 17 residues. Trimming pared 3 bases from V and 0 bases from J, leaving 15 bases between. Germline loops: CDR1 KGHSH, CDR2 LQKENI. The CDR3 sequence: CASSPQSGGYSNQPQHF. The CDR3, as DNA: TGTGCCAGCTCACCCCAATCGGGGGGATATAGCAATCAGCCCCAGCATTTT.

This sequence joins TRBV10-3 and TRBJ1-1, with TRBD1 as a possible D gene (6 bases). The CDR3 consists of 15 residues. CDR1 and CDR2 (germline): ENHRY, SYGVKD. V dropped 0 bases and J dropped 5 bases, with 13 bases sitting between them. The CDR3 DNA reads TGTGCCATCAGTGAGTCGTCAGGGGTTCGGACTGAAGCTTTCTTT. Amino acid sequence: CAISESSGVRTEAFF.

The chain carries TRBV19 and TRBJ2-5; the match to TRBD2 covers 12 bases. Germline V gene lookup returns CDR1 LNHDA and CDR2 SQIVND (reference sequence). The CDR3 has 17 amino acids. J was trimmed by 5 bases and V by 6 bases; bases with no gene match: 13. CDR3 bases: TGTGCCAGTAGCCCACTAGCGGGGGGTGGGTTCGGCGAGACCCAGTACTTC. Translation gives CASSPLAGGGFGETQYF.

A note on this clone: This specimen includes other DNA sequences encoding the same CDR3. The chain carries TRBV30 and TRBJ1-1; D is unclear. This CDR3 has 13 amino acids. Germline loops: CDR1 GTSNPN, CDR2 SVGIG (reference sequence). V was trimmed by 0 bases and J by 1 base, leaving 6 bases between them. In nucleotides, the CDR3 is TGTGCCTGGAGTGTACTAGCGAACACTGAAGCTTTCTTT. This encodes CAWSVLANTEAFF. Full variable domain (outside the CDR3, taken from reference TRBV30 and TRBJ1-1): SQTIHQWPATLVQPVGSPLSLECTVEGTSNPNLYWYRQAAGRGLQLLFYSVGIGQISSEVPQNLSASRPQDRQFILSSKKLLLSDSGFYLCAWSVLANTEAFFGQGTRLTVV.

The genes are TRBV2 and TRBJ1-5; no clear D. Germline V CDR1 and CDR2: SNHLY, FYNNEI. V was pared by 5 bases and J by 3 bases, with 17 bases between. The length of the CDR3 is 16 residues. CDR3 sequence (DNA): TGTGCCAGCAGTTTACCGGGATCCAGGCCCAATCAGCCCCAGCATTTT. It encodes CASSLPGSRPNQPQHF.

The chain combines TRBV27 with TRBJ1-3; D unresolved. The V end lost 6 bases, the J end lost 0 bases, and 33 bases lay between the germline ends. CDR1 and CDR2 (germline): MNHEY, SMNVEV (reference sequence). The CDR3 is made up of 22 amino acids. This CDR3 reads CASSPHYDLKSRPHDSGNTIYF. In DNA form, the CDR3 reads TGTGCCAGCAGCCCCCACTACGATCTAAAATCCCGGCCCCATGACTCTGGAAACACCATATATTTT.

As DNA, the CDR3 is TGTGCCATCAGTGAGTCAAGGGGTCCCTACGAGCAGTACTTC. It translates to CAISESRGPYEQYF. This chain uses TRBV10-3 with TRBJ2-7, with D possibly matching TRBD1 (5 bases). This CDR3 is built from 14 residues. V was clipped by 0 bases and J by 2 bases, with 8 bases between them. Germline V gives CDR1 ENHRY, CDR2 SYGVKD.

V gene TRBV7-8 combines with J gene TRBJ2-1; no reliable D call. CDR1 SGHVS and CDR2 FQNEAQ come from the germline V gene. The CDR3 runs 15 residues. Trimming shortened V by 5 bases and J by 7 bases, and 18 bases separated the two germline ends. DNA for the CDR3: TGTGCCAGCAGCGCCAGACGCCTTAGCCTTAATGAGCAGTTCTTC. Translating it yields CASSARRLSLNEQFF.

The chain combines TRBV28 with TRBJ2-5, with a tentative D call TRBD1 (5 bases). Between the trimmed V and J ends, which lost 7 bases and 1 base, there was a span of 10 bases. This CDR3 is 13 amino acids long. CDR1 and CDR2 from the germline V gene are MDHEN and SYDVKM. The CDR3 DNA follows: TGTGCCAGCAACCAGGGTAGCCAAGAGACCCAGTACTTC. Protein sequence: CASNQGSQETQYF.

J is TRBJ1-1 and V is TRBV28; the match to TRBD1 covers 7 bases. The length of the CDR3 is 14 residues. Germline CDR1 is MDHEN and CDR2 is SYDVKM. The V and J ends lost 2 bases and 4 bases, in that order; junction bases with no gene match: 4. The CDR3 DNA follows: TGTGCCAGCAGTTTAAACGACAGGGTCACTGAAGCTTTCTTT. It codes for CASSLNDRVTEAFF.

The chain couples TRBV6-5 to TRBJ1-2; D may be TRBD1 (5 bases). The CDR3 length is 14 residues. Trimming shortened V by 6 bases and J by 0 bases, and 11 bases separated the two germline ends. CDR1 is MNHEY and CDR2 is SVGAGI in the germline V gene. In nucleotides, the CDR3 is TGTGCCAGCAGCCAGACAGTAGCTAACTATGGCTACACCTTC. Protein product: CASSQTVANYGYTF.

This chain uses TRBV5-1 with TRBJ1-1, with a weak D call TRBD1 (5 bases). V gave up 3 bases and J gave up 1 base, with 25 bases separating them. Germline CDR1 SGHRS, CDR2 YFSETQ. The CDR3 has 19 residues. The CDR3 region is CASSWGGSRPPNGNTEAFF. The CDR3 DNA follows: TGCGCCAGCAGCTGGGGCGGTTCGCGGCCTCCGAATGGGAACACTGAAGCTTTCTTT. Looking up the rest from reference TRBV5-1 and TRBJ1-1 gives the full variable domain: KAGVTQTPRYLIKTRGQQVTLSCSPISGHRSVSWYQQTPGQGLQFLFEYFSETQRNKGNFPGRFSGRQFSNSRSEMNVSTLELGDSALYLCASSWGGSRPPNGNTEAFFGQGTRLTVV.

This clone was seen just once. The V and J genes are TRBV18 and TRBJ2-7; 10 bases fit TRBD2. This CDR3 contains 14 residues. V shed 6 bases and J 11 bases; nucleotides not matched to a gene: 13. CDR1 and CDR2 from the germline V gene are KGHSH and LQKENI. The CDR3 spells CASSPNLLAGDKYF. DNA for the CDR3: TGTGCCAGCTCCCCTAACCTTCTAGCGGGGGATAAGTACTTC.

This sequence joins TRBV5-1 and TRBJ2-1; D is undetermined. Germline V lookup: CDR1 SGHRS, CDR2 YFSETQ. CDR3 size: 15 residues. The V and J ends lost 5 bases and 1 base respectively, with 13 bases between them. The CDR3 sequence is CASSREGASYNEQFF. The CDR3 DNA sequence: TGCGCCAGCAGTCGCGAAGGAGCATCCTACAATGAGCAGTTCTTC.

CDR3 nucleotide sequence: TGTGCCAGCAGCGTAGCCGGGGGGAGCACAGATACGCAGTATTTT. This sequence encodes CASSVAGGSTDTQYF. The rearrangement joins TRBV9 to TRBJ2-3; 7 bases map to TRBD2. The germline V gene encodes CDR1 SGDLS and CDR2 YYNGEE. This CDR3 is built from 15 residues. Unmatched junction bases numbered 1, after V lost 0 bases and J lost 0 bases.

The chain links TRBV13 to TRBJ2-7; 11 bases are shared with TRBD2. CDR1 PRHDT and CDR2 FYEKMQ come from the germline V gene (reference sequence). Trimming removed 5 bases from V and 4 bases from J; junction bases left unmatched: 7. There are 15 residues in the CDR3. DNA of the CDR3: TGTGCCAGCAGCCAGGGAGGACTAGCGGGTTACGAGCAGTACTTC. Translation: CASSQGGLAGYEQYF.

The J gene is TRBJ2-3, the V gene TRBV5-4, with 12 nucleotides matching TRBD2. Trimming at V came to 0 bases and at J to 3 bases, leaving 11 bases not matched to a gene. The CDR3 is made up of 19 amino acids. Germline values: CDR1 SGHNT, CDR2 YYREEE (reference sequence). The CDR3 nucleotides are TGTGCCAGCAGCTTGGGGCTAGCGGGAGGGCCATGGGAAACAGATACGCAGTATTTT. It is translated as CASSLGLAGGPWETDTQYF. The full variable domain, rest sourced from reference TRBV5-4 and TRBJ2-3, is ETGVTQSPTHLIKTRGQQVTLRCSSQSGHNTVSWYQQALGQGPQFIFQYYREEENGRGNFPPRFSGLQFPNYSSELNVNALELDDSALYLCASSLGLAGGPWETDTQYFGPGTRLTVL.

Concerning this clone: Other DNA sequences in the sample encode the same CDR3. The chain couples TRBV6-5 to TRBJ1-1, with a weak D call TRBD1 (5 bases). Looked up from germline, CDR1 is MNHEY and CDR2 is SVGAGI. With 5 bases removed from V and 11 bases from J, the gap between germline ends came to 15 bases. The CDR3 sequence is 12 residues long. CDR3 residues: CASSHGGNAAFF. The CDR3 DNA reads as TGTGCCAGCAGTCACGGGGGGAATGCGGCTTTCTTT.

The chain uses TRBV10-3 and TRBJ2-7, with 7 bases identical to TRBD1. Trimming cost V 6 bases and J 2 bases; bases outside gene matches: 4. This CDR3 spans 13 amino acids. The germline gives CDR1 ENHRY, CDR2 SYGVKD. CDR3: CAISRDRAYEQYF. Here the CDR3 DNA reads TGTGCCATCAGCCGGGACAGAGCCTACGAGCAGTACTTC.

The chain employs TRBV19 and TRBJ2-5; a weak D match, TRBD2 (7 bases). Looked up from germline, CDR1 is LNHDA and CDR2 is SQIVND (reference sequence). The length of the CDR3 is 14 residues. The germline V and J ends were trimmed by 3 bases and 2 bases, with 10 bases remaining between them. The CDR3 coding sequence is TGTGCCAGTAGTATTGGGAGGGGGCAAGAGACCCAGTACTTC. This codes for CASSIGRGQETQYF.

V usage is TRBV7-2 and J usage is TRBJ2-3, with TRBD2 identical over 13 bases. V shed 1 base and J 5 bases; nucleotides not matched to a gene: 6. Germline lookup yields CDR1 SGHTA and CDR2 FQGNSA. This CDR3 spans 17 amino acids. The CDR3 loop reads CASSLVGLAGSGDTQYF. The CDR3 bases are TGTGCCAGCAGCTTAGTGGGACTAGCGGGGTCGGGAGATACGCAGTATTTT.

The rearrangement links TRBV30 to TRBJ1-5, with 9 bases identical to TRBD1. J was trimmed by 7 bases and V by 4 bases; bases with no gene match: 8. Germline values: CDR1 GTSNPN, CDR2 SVGIG (reference sequence). CDR3 length equals 14 residues. Here the CDR3 reads CAWKVRQGGQPQHF. CDR3 bases: TGTGCCTGGAAAGTCCGACAGGGGGGACAGCCCCAGCATTTT.

The chain combines TRBV6-1 with TRBJ2-7; possible D gene TRBD1, 5 bases. This CDR3 has 14 residues. CDR1 and CDR2 from the germline V gene are MNHNS and SASEGT. V was shortened by 0 bases and J by 4 bases, with 10 bases between the two germline ends. CDR3: CASSEALRGYEQYF. For the CDR3, the DNA is TGTGCCAGCAGTGAAGCGCTAAGGGGTTACGAGCAGTACTTC.

The sample holds a few counts of this clone. The V and J genes are TRBV6-5 and TRBJ2-7, with 9 nucleotides matching TRBD1. CDR1 and CDR2 from the germline V gene are MNHEY and SVGAGI. The length of the CDR3 is 14 residues. Trimming removed 2 bases from V and 4 bases from J; junction bases left unmatched: 3. This CDR3 reads CASSYAGQGYEQYF. CDR3 in DNA: TGTGCCAGCAGTTACGCGGGACAGGGTTACGAGCAGTACTTC.

This chain uses TRBV4-1 with TRBJ2-7; no clear D. Germline CDR1 reads MGHRA; CDR2 reads YSYEKL. The V end lost 0 bases, the J end lost 4 bases, and 10 bases lay between the germline ends. The CDR3 runs to 14 residues. As DNA, the CDR3 is TGCGCCAGCAGCCAAGAGTTCGCGGTGTACGAGCAGTACTTC. It specifies CASSQEFAVYEQYF.

The gene calls are TRBV2 and TRBJ2-5; 9 bases match TRBD1. Germline V gives CDR1 SNHLY, CDR2 FYNNEI. CDR3 length: 16 residues. The ends lost 0 bases at V and 3 bases at J; junction bases unmatched: 5. In DNA, the CDR3 is TGTGCCAGCAGTGAAGCTTTGGGACAGGGAGAAGAGACCCAGTACTTC. It translates to CASSEALGQGEETQYF.

The chain has TRBV7-2 and TRBJ2-3; 8 nucleotides line up with TRBD1. Germline V gene data show CDR1 as SGHTA and CDR2 as FQGNSA. Trimming at V came to 2 bases and at J to 5 bases, leaving 6 bases not matched to a gene. This CDR3 region has 15 residues. The CDR3 region is CASSLQGAGGDTQYF. The CDR3, as DNA: TGTGCCAGCAGCTTACAGGGGGCTGGTGGAGATACGCAGTATTTT.

The chain joins TRBV7-2 to TRBJ2-2; perhaps TRBD2 as D (5 bases). Germline lookup yields CDR1 SGHTA and CDR2 FQGNSA. Between the trimmed V and J ends, which lost 5 bases and 3 bases, there was a span of 7 bases. This CDR3 contains 13 residues. This CDR3 reads CASSGRDTGELFF. The CDR3 nucleotides read TGTGCCAGCAGCGGGAGAGACACCGGGGAGCTGTTTTTT.

The chain has TRBV6-5 and TRBJ1-2; D unclear. The V gene's germline CDR1 is MNHEY and CDR2 SVGAGI. V lost 0 bases and J 4 bases, leaving 12 bases between the germline ends. The CDR3 loop spans 15 amino acids. The CDR3 sequence is CASSYSPSGGYGYTF. The DNA of the CDR3 is TGTGCCAGCAGTTACTCCCCCTCGGGAGGCTATGGCTACACCTTC.